These T cell receptor beta chains were read from a single sample in a study of T-cell reconstitution after alpha-beta-depleted transplantation in children. A single record per CDR3 protein comes from TCRdb applying MiXCR to the PCR reads. The sample includes about 200,000 distinct CDR3 sequences, about 7% seen only once; the top ten take less than 7%. This specimen was PBMCs, taken before TCRalphabeta/CD19-depleted stem cell transplant. All receptors come from a boy aged 2 to 9 with acute lymphoblastic leukemia, due to receive a stem cell transplant. CDR3s include the opening cysteine and the closing phenylalanine or tryptophan. The D gene is left open where the match is weak. Expanded clones are given a class, and other clones once, few, many or no size at all.

D gene,V gene,clone size,J gene,CDR3 DNA,CDR3 protein
.,TRBV6-2/TRBV6-3,many,TRBJ1-4,TGTGCCAGCAGTCAAGTTGCAACTAATGAAAAACTGTTTTTT,CASSQVATNEKLFF
.,TRBV7-9,.,TRBJ2-3,TGTGCCAGTTCCGCTTCGGGGGTTTCAGATACGCAGTATTTT,CASSASGVSDTQYF
.,TRBV6-5,few,TRBJ1-4,TGTGCCAGCAGTTATGGGGGGGAACTGTTTTTT,CASSYGGELFF
.,TRBV12-3/TRBV12-4,many,TRBJ1-3,TGTGCCAGCAGTTCCCTCACAACAGAAGTCCCTGGAAACACCATATATTTT,CASSSLTTEVPGNTIYF
TRBD1,TRBV12-3/TRBV12-4,.,TRBJ2-1,TGTGCCAGCAGTTTAGCTGGACAGGGTCCCCACAATGAGCAGTTCTTC,CASSLAGQGPHNEQFF
TRBD2,TRBV7-2,.,TRBJ2-3,TGTGCCAGCAGCCCTTCTATCGGGAGGGCCCCAGATACGCAGTATTTT,CASSPSIGRAPDTQYF
.,TRBV27,.,TRBJ2-1,TGTGCCAGCAGTGTAGGGGGGGAGCAGTTCTTC,CASSVGGEQFF
TRBD2,TRBV7-2,many,TRBJ2-2,TGTGCCAGCAGCCCGGCAGTAGCGGGAATCACCGGGGAGCTGTTTTTT,CASSPAVAGITGELFF
TRBD2,TRBV20-1,few,TRBJ2-7,TGCAGTGCTAGGGACCTAGCGGGGGCCTACGAGCAGTACTTC,CSARDLAGAYEQYF
TRBD1,TRBV20-1,.,TRBJ2-7,TGCAGTGCTCGTACCGGGACAGGGGACCACGAGCAGTACTTC,CSARTGTGDHEQYF
.,TRBV20-1,many,TRBJ2-1,TGCAGTGCTAGAGATCCGGAAGGGTGGGAGCAGTTCTTC,CSARDPEGWEQFF
TRBD1,TRBV4-2,.,TRBJ2-1,TGTGCCAGCAGCCACGACAGGGGTGGAGAGCAGTTCTTC,CASSHDRGGEQFF
.,TRBV7-9,few,TRBJ1-1,TGTGCCAGCAGCTTAGAGGCGGCAGAGAACACTGAAGCTTTCTTT,CASSLEAAENTEAFF
.,TRBV3-1,many,TRBJ1-1,TGTGCCAGCAGCCAAGACCTGAAAGAAGCTTTCTTT,CASSQDLKEAFF
.,TRBV9,many,TRBJ2-7,TGTGCCAGCAGCGTAGGCAAGGTGCCCACCTACGAGCAGTACTTC,CASSVGKVPTYEQYF
.,TRBV6-2/TRBV6-3,many,TRBJ2-2,TGTGCCAGCAGTTACGTAGCGACTAACACCGGGGAGCTGTTTTTT,CASSYVATNTGELFF
.,TRBV29-1,many,TRBJ1-2,TGCAGCGTTGAACTAGGGAGTCGGAACTATGGCTACACCTTC,CSVELGSRNYGYTF
.,TRBV2,.,TRBJ1-2,TGTGCCAGCAGTGAAGAATACGGGGTTAACTATGGCTACACCTTC,CASSEEYGVNYGYTF
TRBD2,TRBV20-1,many,TRBJ2-3,TGCAGTGCTAGAGCTCTGCTAGCGGGGGGCGCTCATGTGGATACGCAGTATTTT,CSARALLAGGAHVDTQYF
TRBD2,TRBV29-1,many,TRBJ2-1,TGCAGCGTGGGCGGCGGGACTAGCGGGAGCTCGCAGTTCTTC,CSVGGGTSGSSQFF
TRBD2,TRBV13,many,TRBJ2-1,TGTGCCAGCAGCCCAACTAGGGGACTAGACCAGTACAATGAGCAGTTCTTC,CASSPTRGLDQYNEQFF
TRBD2,TRBV7-2,many,TRBJ2-5,TGTGCCAGCAGCTCCTCCGGGGGACTAAACCAAGAGACCCAGTACTTC,CASSSSGGLNQETQYF
TRBD1,TRBV29-1,many,TRBJ1-1,TGCAGCGACAGGGGGGCTGGTGAAGCTTTCTTT,CSDRGAGEAFF
TRBD2,TRBV7-9,few,TRBJ2-5,TGTGCCAGCAGCTTGTCTAGCGGTAGGACCCAGTACTTC,CASSLSSGRTQYF
.,TRBV7-9,many,TRBJ2-7,TGTGCCAGCAGCTTAGCGCGCATGGAGCAGTACTTC,CASSLARMEQYF